This is a list of T cell receptor beta chains from one sample in a study of low-dose radiotherapy and immunotherapy resistance in tumors. One entry per CDR3 protein, called by TCRdb with MiXCR from the reads. This table has 70,000 to 95,000 distinct CDR3 sequences, over 15% appearing once. This material consisted of PBMCs, taken before treatment. These TCRs come from a male donor with prostate cancer. CDR3s include the opening cysteine and the closing phenylalanine or tryptophan. The D gene is left open where the match is weak. Some rows mark clone size as missing; the rest say once, few, many or name a class of expanded clone.

clone_size: many; j_call: TRBJ1-2; d_call: .; v_call: TRBV7-9; cdr3_nt: TGTGCCAGCAGCCCCACCTCGGGGGCATCCTATGGCTACACCTTC; cdr3_aa: CASSPTSGASYGYTF
clone_size: many; j_call: TRBJ1-3; d_call: .; v_call: TRBV11-1; cdr3_nt: TGTGCCAGCAGCTTGGAGCCTAAAGTGGGAAACACCATATATTTT; cdr3_aa: CASSLEPKVGNTIYF
clone_size: many; j_call: TRBJ2-1; d_call: .; v_call: TRBV9; cdr3_nt: TGTGCCAGCAGCGTACGGGACATCTCCTACAATGAGCAGTTCTTC; cdr3_aa: CASSVRDISYNEQFF
clone_size: .; j_call: TRBJ1-4; d_call: TRBD1; v_call: TRBV7-7; cdr3_nt: TGTGCCAGCAGCGCACCCGGGACAGGGGTCGAAAAACTGTTTTTT; cdr3_aa: CASSAPGTGVEKLFF
clone_size: many; j_call: TRBJ2-7; d_call: .; v_call: TRBV21-1; cdr3_nt: TGTGCCAGCAGCAAAGCGCCCGCGGGGGCATGGGACGAGCAGTACTTC; cdr3_aa: CASSKAPAGAWDEQYF
clone_size: many; j_call: TRBJ1-3; d_call: TRBD1; v_call: TRBV27; cdr3_nt: TGTGCCAGCAGTCCGCAGCGCCTAAGGGGGCCGCCGATCTCTGGAAACACCATATATTTT; cdr3_aa: CASSPQRLRGPPISGNTIYF
clone_size: .; j_call: TRBJ2-1; d_call: .; v_call: TRBV11-1; cdr3_nt: TGTGCCAGCAGCTTAGGGGGCTACGACTCCTACAATGAGCAGTTCTTC; cdr3_aa: CASSLGGYDSYNEQFF
clone_size: many; j_call: TRBJ1-1; d_call: TRBD1; v_call: TRBV20-1; cdr3_nt: TGCAGTGCTAACAGACAGGGGGTAAACACTGAAGCTTTCTTT; cdr3_aa: CSANRQGVNTEAFF
clone_size: many; j_call: TRBJ2-5; d_call: TRBD1; v_call: TRBV5-1; cdr3_nt: TGCGCCAGCAGCTTGACCCGGACAGGACCCCAAGAGACCCAGTACTTC; cdr3_aa: CASSLTRTGPQETQYF
clone_size: many; j_call: TRBJ2-5; d_call: .; v_call: TRBV7-9; cdr3_nt: TGTGCCAGCAGTAGATTGGAGACCCAGTACTTC; cdr3_aa: CASSRLETQYF
clone_size: many; j_call: TRBJ2-7; d_call: .; v_call: TRBV5-6; cdr3_nt: TGTGCCAGCAGCTTGAAGGCGCTTGAATACGAGCAGTACTTC; cdr3_aa: CASSLKALEYEQYF
clone_size: few; j_call: TRBJ2-1; d_call: TRBD2; v_call: TRBV7-2; cdr3_nt: TGTGCCAGCAGCTTAGCTGCGGGGGTCTACAATGAGCAGTTCTTC; cdr3_aa: CASSLAAGVYNEQFF
clone_size: many; j_call: TRBJ2-3; d_call: .; v_call: TRBV27; cdr3_nt: TGTGCCAGCAGTTTGAGCTGGGCCAGCTATACAGATACGCAGTATTTT; cdr3_aa: CASSLSWASYTDTQYF
clone_size: many; j_call: TRBJ1-5; d_call: .; v_call: TRBV5-1; cdr3_nt: TGCGCCAGCAGGGCCGGACAGAATCAGCCCCAGCATTTT; cdr3_aa: CASRAGQNQPQHF
clone_size: many; j_call: TRBJ2-3; d_call: .; v_call: TRBV5-1; cdr3_nt: TGCGCCAGCACAGTAGGGCGTCAAGATACGCAGTATTTT; cdr3_aa: CASTVGRQDTQYF
clone_size: many; j_call: TRBJ2-2; d_call: .; v_call: TRBV6-2/TRBV6-3; cdr3_nt: TGTGCCAGCAGTTACCTTAACACCGGGGAGCTGTTTTTT; cdr3_aa: CASSYLNTGELFF
clone_size: many; j_call: TRBJ1-1; d_call: .; v_call: TRBV5-1; cdr3_nt: TGCGCCAGCAGCTTGGGCACGAACACTGAAGCTTTCTTT; cdr3_aa: CASSLGTNTEAFF
clone_size: many; j_call: TRBJ2-7; d_call: TRBD1; v_call: TRBV12-5; cdr3_nt: TGTGCTAGTGGTTCCTCCGGGACAGTTACCTACGAGCAGTACTTC; cdr3_aa: CASGSSGTVTYEQYF
clone_size: .; j_call: TRBJ2-7; d_call: .; v_call: TRBV20-1; cdr3_nt: TGCAGTGCTAGGGGGACGTCTTGGGAGCAGTACTTC; cdr3_aa: CSARGTSWEQYF
clone_size: many; j_call: TRBJ2-7; d_call: .; v_call: TRBV6-1; cdr3_nt: TGTGCCAGCAGTGTAGCAGGGCTTTACGAGCAGTACTTC; cdr3_aa: CASSVAGLYEQYF
clone_size: many; j_call: TRBJ2-4; d_call: .; v_call: TRBV3-1; cdr3_nt: TGTGCCAGCAGCCAAAAGACGGGGGTTTCGCTGCGGATTCAGTACTTC; cdr3_aa: CASSQKTGVSLRIQYF
clone_size: many; j_call: TRBJ2-1; d_call: .; v_call: TRBV3-1; cdr3_nt: TGTGCCAGCAGCCAAGTAGAGGAGCAGTTCTTC; cdr3_aa: CASSQVEEQFF
clone_size: many; j_call: TRBJ2-7; d_call: TRBD1; v_call: TRBV20-1; cdr3_nt: TGCAGTGCTAGAGTAAACAGGGGGTCCACCGAGCAGTACTTC; cdr3_aa: CSARVNRGSTEQYF
clone_size: many; j_call: TRBJ1-5; d_call: .; v_call: TRBV5-4; cdr3_nt: TGTGCCAGCAGCACCGGGCCCAACAGCAATCAGCCCCAGCATTTT; cdr3_aa: CASSTGPNSNQPQHF
clone_size: many; j_call: TRBJ2-3; d_call: TRBD2; v_call: TRBV4-1; cdr3_nt: TGCGCCAGCAGCCAAGATACGGCGGGGGGAGATACGCAGTATTTT; cdr3_aa: CASSQDTAGGDTQYF
clone_size: many; j_call: TRBJ2-2; d_call: TRBD2; v_call: TRBV20-1; cdr3_nt: TGCAGTGCCCCTAGCGGGGGGGCATTTAGGGGGGAGCTGTTTTTT; cdr3_aa: CSAPSGGAFRGELFF
clone_size: .; j_call: TRBJ2-3; d_call: .; v_call: TRBV11-2; cdr3_nt: TGTGCCAGCAGGAGCGATTGGACTACATGGAGAGATACGCAGTATTTT; cdr3_aa: CASRSDWTTWRDTQYF
clone_size: many; j_call: TRBJ1-4; d_call: .; v_call: TRBV20-1; cdr3_nt: TGCAGTGCTAGTCTGGCAGGGGCTAATGAAAAACTGTTTTTT; cdr3_aa: CSASLAGANEKLFF
clone_size: many; j_call: TRBJ1-5; d_call: TRBD1; v_call: TRBV29-1; cdr3_nt: TGCAGCGTCGAGGGGACAGGGTTTGGGCAGCCCCAGCATTTT; cdr3_aa: CSVEGTGFGQPQHF
clone_size: many; j_call: TRBJ2-3; d_call: TRBD2; v_call: TRBV7-9; cdr3_nt: TGTGCCAGCAGCTTACCTAGCGGGGACACAGATACGCAGTATTTT; cdr3_aa: CASSLPSGDTDTQYF
clone_size: few; j_call: TRBJ2-3; d_call: .; v_call: TRBV20-1; cdr3_nt: TGCAGTGCTAGAGAACCGGGGACAGATACGCAGTATTTT; cdr3_aa: CSAREPGTDTQYF
clone_size: many; j_call: TRBJ2-3; d_call: .; v_call: TRBV19; cdr3_nt: TGTGCCATCCACGAGGGAGATACGCAGTATTTT; cdr3_aa: CAIHEGDTQYF
clone_size: many; j_call: TRBJ2-1; d_call: .; v_call: TRBV29-1; cdr3_nt: TGCAGCGTTGAAGGCCCCCCCGATGAGCAGTTCTTC; cdr3_aa: CSVEGPPDEQFF
clone_size: many; j_call: TRBJ2-7; d_call: .; v_call: TRBV7-2; cdr3_nt: TGTGCCAGCACCACAAGGGTGGAGCAGTTTTTC; cdr3_aa: CASTTRVEQFF
clone_size: many; j_call: TRBJ2-7; d_call: TRBD2; v_call: TRBV10-3; cdr3_nt: TGTGCCATCACGGACCGAGCGGGGGCCTGGGAGCAGTACTTC; cdr3_aa: CAITDRAGAWEQYF
clone_size: many; j_call: TRBJ2-1; d_call: .; v_call: TRBV7-9; cdr3_nt: TGTGCCAGCGACGGGTGGGGAAGCTCCTACAATGAGCAGTTCTTC; cdr3_aa: CASDGWGSSYNEQFF
clone_size: many; j_call: TRBJ2-4; d_call: TRBD2; v_call: TRBV13; cdr3_nt: TGTGCCAGCAGCTCTCGGACTAGTTCTATTCAGTACTTC; cdr3_aa: CASSSRTSSIQYF
clone_size: many; j_call: TRBJ1-1; d_call: .; v_call: TRBV5-5; cdr3_nt: TGTGCCAGCAGCGGGAGGTCTCCGACCCTCTCGACTGAAGCTTTCTTT; cdr3_aa: CASSGRSPTLSTEAFF
clone_size: many; j_call: TRBJ2-7; d_call: TRBD2; v_call: TRBV19; cdr3_nt: TGTGCCAGTAGTACGGCGGGGAGGGACCACGAGCAGTACTTC; cdr3_aa: CASSTAGRDHEQYF
clone_size: many; j_call: TRBJ2-7; d_call: .; v_call: TRBV14; cdr3_nt: TGTGCCAGCAGCCGGAGGGGTACTAACGAGCAGTACTTC; cdr3_aa: CASSRRGTNEQYF
clone_size: many; j_call: TRBJ1-5; d_call: TRBD1; v_call: TRBV10-2; cdr3_nt: TGCGCCAGCAGTGAAGGGACAGGGTTTTATCAGCCCCAGCATTTT; cdr3_aa: CASSEGTGFYQPQHF
clone_size: many; j_call: TRBJ2-5; d_call: TRBD2; v_call: TRBV10-3; cdr3_nt: TGTGCCACCAGAGCGGGGGGGACTTCCCAAGAGACCCAGTACTTC; cdr3_aa: CATRAGGTSQETQYF
clone_size: few; j_call: TRBJ2-5; d_call: TRBD1; v_call: TRBV11-2; cdr3_nt: TGTGCCAGCAGCTCGCCACTCCGGGACAGGGCGCAAGAGACCCAGTACTTC; cdr3_aa: CASSSPLRDRAQETQYF
clone_size: .; j_call: TRBJ2-3; d_call: TRBD1; v_call: TRBV14; cdr3_nt: TGTGCCAGCAGCCTTTTGGGGACAGGCACAGATACGCAGTATTTT; cdr3_aa: CASSLLGTGTDTQYF
clone_size: many; j_call: TRBJ2-7; d_call: TRBD1; v_call: TRBV29-1; cdr3_nt: TGCAGCGTTGAAGACACAGGGGTGACCTACGAGCAGTACTTC; cdr3_aa: CSVEDTGVTYEQYF
clone_size: many; j_call: TRBJ2-7; d_call: TRBD1; v_call: TRBV12-3/TRBV12-4; cdr3_nt: TGTGCCAGCAGTCTAAGGACAGGGTTCTCCTACGAGCAGTACTTC; cdr3_aa: CASSLRTGFSYEQYF
clone_size: .; j_call: TRBJ1-2; d_call: .; v_call: TRBV5-6; cdr3_nt: TGTGCCAGCAGCTCGCCCCCCCGGGGCGGCTATGGCTACACCTTC; cdr3_aa: CASSSPPRGGYGYTF
clone_size: many; j_call: TRBJ2-5; d_call: TRBD2; v_call: TRBV11-2; cdr3_nt: TGTGCCAGCAGCCCAATAGCGGGATTCCAAGAGACCCAGTACTTC; cdr3_aa: CASSPIAGFQETQYF
clone_size: .; j_call: TRBJ2-3; d_call: .; v_call: TRBV18; cdr3_nt: TGTGCCAGCTCACCCCGAGGGGGTCTGGCAGATACGCAGTATTTT; cdr3_aa: CASSPRGGLADTQYF
clone_size: many; j_call: TRBJ1-4; d_call: TRBD1; v_call: TRBV20-1; cdr3_nt: TGCAGTGCAGCGACAGGGGAAAAACTGTTTTTT; cdr3_aa: CSAATGEKLFF